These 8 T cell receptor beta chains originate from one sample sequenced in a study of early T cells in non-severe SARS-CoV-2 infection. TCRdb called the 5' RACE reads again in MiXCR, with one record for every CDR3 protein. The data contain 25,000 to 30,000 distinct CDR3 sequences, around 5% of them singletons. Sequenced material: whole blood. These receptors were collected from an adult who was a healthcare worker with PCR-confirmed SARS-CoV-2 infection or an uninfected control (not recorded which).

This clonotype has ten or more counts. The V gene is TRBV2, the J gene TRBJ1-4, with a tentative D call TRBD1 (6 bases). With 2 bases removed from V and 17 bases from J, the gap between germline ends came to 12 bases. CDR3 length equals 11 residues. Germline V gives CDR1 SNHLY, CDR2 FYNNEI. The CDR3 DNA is TGTGCCAGCAGTGAACGGACAGTTTTCTTTTTT. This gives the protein CASSERTVFFF. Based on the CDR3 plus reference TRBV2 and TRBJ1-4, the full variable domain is EPEVTQTPSHQVTQMGQEVILRCVPISNHLYFYWYRQILGQKVEFLVSFYNNEISEKSEIFDDQFSVERPDGSNFTLKIRSTKLEDSAMYFCASSERTVFFFGSGTQLSVL.

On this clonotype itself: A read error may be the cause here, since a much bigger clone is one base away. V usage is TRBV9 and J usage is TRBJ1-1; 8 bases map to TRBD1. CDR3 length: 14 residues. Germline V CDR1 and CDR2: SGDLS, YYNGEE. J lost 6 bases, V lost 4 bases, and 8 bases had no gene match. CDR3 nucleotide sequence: TGTGCCAGCAGCCCCGGGACAGGCAACTCTGAAGCTTTCTTT. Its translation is CASSPGTGNSEAFF.

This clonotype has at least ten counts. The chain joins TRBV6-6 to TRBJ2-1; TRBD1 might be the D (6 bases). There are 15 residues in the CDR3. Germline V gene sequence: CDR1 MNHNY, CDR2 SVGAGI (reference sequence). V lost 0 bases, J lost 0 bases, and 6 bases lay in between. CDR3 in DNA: TGTGCCAGCAGTTACTCAGGGGGCTCCTACAATGAGCAGTTCTTC. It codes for CASSYSGGSYNEQFF.

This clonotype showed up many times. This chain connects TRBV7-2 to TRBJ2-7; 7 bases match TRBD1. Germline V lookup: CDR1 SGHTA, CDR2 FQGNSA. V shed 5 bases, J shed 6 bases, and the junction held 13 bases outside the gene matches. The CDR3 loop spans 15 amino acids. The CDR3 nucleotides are TGTGCCAGCAGCACCCCTCGGGACAGCGTCGGCGAGCAGTACTTC. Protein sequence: CASSTPRDSVGEQYF.

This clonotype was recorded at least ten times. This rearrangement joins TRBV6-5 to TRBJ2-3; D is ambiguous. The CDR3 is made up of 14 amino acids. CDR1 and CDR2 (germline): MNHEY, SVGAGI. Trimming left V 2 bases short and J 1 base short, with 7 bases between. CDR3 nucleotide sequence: TGTGCCAGCAGTTACGACTGGGGCACAGATACGCAGTATTTT. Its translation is CASSYDWGTDTQYF.

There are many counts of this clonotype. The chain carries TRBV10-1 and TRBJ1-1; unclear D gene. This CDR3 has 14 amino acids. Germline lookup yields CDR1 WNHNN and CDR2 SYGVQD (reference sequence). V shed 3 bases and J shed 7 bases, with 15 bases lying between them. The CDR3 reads CASSDSPVPGEAFF. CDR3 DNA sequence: TGCGCCAGCAGTGATAGTCCTGTACCCGGTGAAGCTTTCTTT.

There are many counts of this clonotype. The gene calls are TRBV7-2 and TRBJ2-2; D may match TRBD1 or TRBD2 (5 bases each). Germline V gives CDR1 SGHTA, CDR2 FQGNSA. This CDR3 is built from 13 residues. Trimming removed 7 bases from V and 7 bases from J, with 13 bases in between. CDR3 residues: CASTDGGGGELFF. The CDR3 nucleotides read TGTGCCAGCACTGATGGGGGTGGCGGGGAGCTGTTTTTT.

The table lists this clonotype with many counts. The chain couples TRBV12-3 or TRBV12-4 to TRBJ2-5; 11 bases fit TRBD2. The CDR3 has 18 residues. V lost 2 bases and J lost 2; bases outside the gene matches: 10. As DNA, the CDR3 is TGTGCCAGCAGTTTATTCGTCGGGCTAGCGGGGGGACAAGAGACCCAGTACTTC. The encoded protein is CASSLFVGLAGGQETQYF.